Each of the 8 T cell receptor beta chains below was sequenced from the same sample in a study of T-cell memory formation after mild COVID-19. In TCRdb, the 5' RACE reads were re-called with MiXCR into one record per CDR3 protein. The sample consists of a few hundred thousand distinct CDR3 sequences, roughly 20% of them appearing once. The specimen was PBMCs or a T cell subset sorted from them (not recorded which). The source is an adult woman who had mild COVID-19 (a few samples of this study predate the infection). Cell type and time point are not known.

This clonotype was seen a handful of times. The J gene is TRBJ1-1, the V gene TRBV20-1; possibly TRBD1 for D (5 bases). V was pared by 3 bases and J by 4 bases, with 12 bases between. The CDR3 contains 13 residues. CDR1 and CDR2 from the germline V gene are DFQATT and SNEGSKA (reference sequence). The CDR3 nucleotides read TGCAGTGCTAGGTTGGGGACGGTCACTGAAGCTTTCTTT. Translating it yields CSARLGTVTEAFF.

The sample holds many counts of this clonotype. The chain is built from TRBV18 and TRBJ2-7, with TRBD2 matching 14 bases. The CDR3 sequence is 16 residues long. With V trimmed by 3 bases and J by 2 bases, 3 bases remained unmatched. The germline CDR1 and CDR2 sequences are KGHSH and LQKENI. The chain's CDR3 is CASSPGLAGGTYEQYF. The CDR3 DNA follows: TGTGCCAGCTCACCCGGACTAGCGGGGGGAACCTACGAGCAGTACTTC.

This clonotype was detected a few times. The V and J genes are TRBV24-1 and TRBJ2-1, with TRBD2 as a possible D gene (5 bases). Looked up from germline, CDR1 is KGHDR and CDR2 is SFDVKD. V lost 3 bases, J lost 0 bases, and 11 bases lay in between. The CDR3 runs 16 residues. The CDR3, as DNA: TGTGCCACCAGTGATGACGGCGGGTTCTCCTACAATGAGCAGTTCTTC. Encoded protein: CATSDDGGFSYNEQFF.

The chain combines TRBV3-1 with TRBJ1-2; 10 nucleotides line up with TRBD1. Germline V gene data show CDR1 as LGHDT and CDR2 as YNNKEL (reference sequence). The V gene end was trimmed by 4 bases and the J gene end by 8 bases; junction bases not matched to a gene: 4. The CDR3 runs 13 residues. The CDR3 protein is CASSRQGAGGYTF. The CDR3 DNA sequence: TGTGCCAGCAGCCGACAGGGGGCTGGGGGCTACACCTTC.

CDR3 bases: TGTGCCAGCAGTCCACTTTGGACAGGGGGCACAGATACGCAGTATTTT. Translated, it gives CASSPLWTGGTDTQYF. The chain links TRBV27 to TRBJ2-3; 9 nucleotides agree with TRBD1. The CDR3 has 16 amino acids. Germline V gene lookup returns CDR1 MNHEY and CDR2 SMNVEV (reference sequence). V dropped 5 bases and J dropped 1; count of bases not matched to a gene: 7.

This clonotype was counted a few times. The rearrangement uses TRBV5-5 and TRBJ1-2; perhaps TRBD1 as D (5 bases). V was clipped by 4 bases and J by 4 bases, with 17 bases between them. Germline CDR1 reads SGHKS; CDR2 reads YYEKEE (reference sequence). The length of the CDR3 is 15 residues. CDR3 loop: CASSPLAETGYGYTF. CDR3 DNA: TGTGCCAGCAGCCCACTGGCGGAAACAGGCTATGGCTACACCTTC. Full variable domain (missing parts from reference TRBV5-5 and TRBJ1-2): DAGVTQSPTHLIKTRGQQVTLRCSPISGHKSVSWYQQVLGQGPQFIFQYYEKEERGRGNFPDRFSARQFPNYSSELNVNALLLGDSALYLCASSPLAETGYGYTFGSGTRLTVV.

This clonotype has only a few counts. The chain carries TRBV9 and TRBJ2-1; 10 bases are shared with TRBD2. This CDR3 spans 16 amino acids. V lost 0 bases to trimming and J lost 6 bases; unmatched junction nucleotides: 6. Per the germline V gene, CDR1 is SGDLS and CDR2 is YYNGEE. Here the CDR3 reads CASSVELAGAGNEQFF. The CDR3 DNA is TGTGCCAGCAGCGTAGAGCTAGCGGGAGCGGGCAATGAGCAGTTCTTC. The full variable domain, with the rest looked up from reference TRBV9 and TRBJ2-1, is DSGVTQTPKHLITATGQRVTLRCSPRSGDLSVYWYQQSLDQGLQFLIQYYNGEERAKGNILERFSAQQFPDLHSELNLSSLELGDSALYFCASSVELAGAGNEQFFGPGTRLTVL.

The rearrangement joins TRBV7-2 to TRBJ2-1, with D tentatively TRBD2 (6 bases). CDR3 length equals 15 residues. Trimming removed 5 bases at V and 4 bases at J, with 15 bases between. Germline V gene lookup returns CDR1 SGHTA and CDR2 FQGNSA. The chain's CDR3 is CASSEGLRAYNEQFF. As DNA, the CDR3 is TGTGCCAGCAGCGAAGGACTAAGGGCGTACAATGAGCAGTTCTTC.